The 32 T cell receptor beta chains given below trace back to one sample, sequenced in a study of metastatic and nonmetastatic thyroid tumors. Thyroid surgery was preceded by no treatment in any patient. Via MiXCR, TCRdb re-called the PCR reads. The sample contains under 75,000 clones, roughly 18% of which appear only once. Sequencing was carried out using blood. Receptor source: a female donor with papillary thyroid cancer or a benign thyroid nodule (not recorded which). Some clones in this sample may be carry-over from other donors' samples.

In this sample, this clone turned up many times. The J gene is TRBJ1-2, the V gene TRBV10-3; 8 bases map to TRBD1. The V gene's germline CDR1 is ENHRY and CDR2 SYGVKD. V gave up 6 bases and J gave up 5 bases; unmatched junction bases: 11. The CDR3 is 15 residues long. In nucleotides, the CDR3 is TGTGCCATCAGCACAGGACAGGGACTAACTTATGGCTACACCTTC. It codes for CAISTGQGLTYGYTF.

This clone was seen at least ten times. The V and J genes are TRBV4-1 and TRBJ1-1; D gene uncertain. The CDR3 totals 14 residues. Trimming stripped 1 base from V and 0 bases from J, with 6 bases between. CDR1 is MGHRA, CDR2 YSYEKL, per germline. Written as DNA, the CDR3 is TGCGCCAGCAGCCAAGGGGGATTGAACACTGAAGCTTTCTTT. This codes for CASSQGGLNTEAFF.

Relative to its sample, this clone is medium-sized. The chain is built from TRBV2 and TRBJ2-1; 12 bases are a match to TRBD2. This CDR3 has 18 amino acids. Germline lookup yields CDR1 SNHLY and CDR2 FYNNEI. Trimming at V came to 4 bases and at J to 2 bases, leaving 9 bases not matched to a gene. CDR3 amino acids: CASSATGLAGTPYNEQFF. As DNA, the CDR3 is TGTGCCAGCAGTGCTACGGGACTAGCGGGTACCCCCTACAATGAGCAGTTCTTC.

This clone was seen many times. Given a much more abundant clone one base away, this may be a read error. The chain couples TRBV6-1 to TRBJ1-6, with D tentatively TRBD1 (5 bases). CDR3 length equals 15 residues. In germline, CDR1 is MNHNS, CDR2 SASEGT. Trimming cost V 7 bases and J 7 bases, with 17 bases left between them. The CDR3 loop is CASTEDGGPNSPLHF. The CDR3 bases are TGTGCCAGCACCGAGGACGGGGGTCCCAATTCACCCCTCCACTTT.

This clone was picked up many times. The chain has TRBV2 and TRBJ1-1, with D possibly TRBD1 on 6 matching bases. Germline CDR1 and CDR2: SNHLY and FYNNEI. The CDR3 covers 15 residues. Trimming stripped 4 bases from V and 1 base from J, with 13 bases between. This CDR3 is CASSGVGTRNTEAFF. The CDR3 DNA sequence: TGTGCCAGCAGTGGGGTCGGGACACGGAACACTGAAGCTTTCTTT.

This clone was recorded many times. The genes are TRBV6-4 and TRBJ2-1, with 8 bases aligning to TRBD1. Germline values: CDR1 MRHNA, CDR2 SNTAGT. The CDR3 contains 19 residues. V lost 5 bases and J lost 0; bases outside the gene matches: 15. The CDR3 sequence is CASSRLPPGQVSSYNEQFF. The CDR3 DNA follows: TGTGCCAGCAGTCGCCTCCCACCGGGACAGGTGAGCTCCTACAATGAGCAGTTCTTC.

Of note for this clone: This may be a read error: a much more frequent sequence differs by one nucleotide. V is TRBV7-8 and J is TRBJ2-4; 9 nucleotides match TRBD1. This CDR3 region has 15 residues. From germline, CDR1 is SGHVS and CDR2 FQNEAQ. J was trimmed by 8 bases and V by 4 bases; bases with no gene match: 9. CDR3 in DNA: TGTGCCAGCAGCTCTTGGACAGGGGAAGTGTACATTCAGTACTTC. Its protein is CASSSWTGEVYIQYF.

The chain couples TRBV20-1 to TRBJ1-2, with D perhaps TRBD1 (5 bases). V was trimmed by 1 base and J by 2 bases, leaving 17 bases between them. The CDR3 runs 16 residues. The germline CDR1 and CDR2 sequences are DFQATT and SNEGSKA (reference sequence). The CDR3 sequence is CSARGGVRLSNYGYTF. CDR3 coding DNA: TGCAGTGCTAGAGGAGGGGTAAGGCTATCCAACTATGGCTACACCTTC.

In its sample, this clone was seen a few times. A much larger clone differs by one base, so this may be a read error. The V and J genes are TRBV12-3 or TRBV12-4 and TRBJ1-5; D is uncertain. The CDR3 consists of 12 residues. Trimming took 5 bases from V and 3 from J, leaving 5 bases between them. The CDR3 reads CASSTNNQPQHF. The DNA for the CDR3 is TGTGCCAGCAGTACCAACAATCAGCCCCAGCATTTT.

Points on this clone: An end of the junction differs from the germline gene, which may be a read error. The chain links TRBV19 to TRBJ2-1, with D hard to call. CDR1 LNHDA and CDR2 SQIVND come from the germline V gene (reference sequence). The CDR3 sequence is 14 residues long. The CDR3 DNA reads TGTGCCAGTAGTATCCATGGTGGGCGTAATGATCAGTTCTTC. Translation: CASSIHGGRNDQFF. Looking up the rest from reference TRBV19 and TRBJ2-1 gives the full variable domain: DGGITQSPKYLFRKEGQNVTLSCEQNLNHDAMYWYRQDPGQGLRLIYYSQIVNDFQKGDIAEGYSVSREKKESFPLTVTSAQKNPTAFYLCASSIHGGRNDQFFGPGTRLTVL.

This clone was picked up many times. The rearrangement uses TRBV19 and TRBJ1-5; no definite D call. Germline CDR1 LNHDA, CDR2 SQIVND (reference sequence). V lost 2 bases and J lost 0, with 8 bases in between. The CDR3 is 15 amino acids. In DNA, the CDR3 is TGTGCCAGTAGTATAACCGGGGATAGCAATCAGCCCCAGCATTTT. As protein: CASSITGDSNQPQHF.

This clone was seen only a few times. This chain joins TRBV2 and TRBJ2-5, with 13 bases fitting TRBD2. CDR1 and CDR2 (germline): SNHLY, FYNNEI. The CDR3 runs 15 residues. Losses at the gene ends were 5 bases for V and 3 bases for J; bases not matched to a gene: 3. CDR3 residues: CASSLGLAGKETQYF. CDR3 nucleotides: TGTGCCAGCAGTCTGGGACTAGCGGGAAAAGAGACCCAGTACTTC.

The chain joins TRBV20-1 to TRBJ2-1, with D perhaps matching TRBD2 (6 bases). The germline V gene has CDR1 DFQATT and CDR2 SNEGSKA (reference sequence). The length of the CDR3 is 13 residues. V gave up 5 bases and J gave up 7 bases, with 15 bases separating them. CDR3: CSAFPPGVNEQFF. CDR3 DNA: TGCAGTGCTTTCCCCCCGGGAGTGAATGAGCAGTTCTTC.

CDR3 DNA: TGTGCCAGCAGTTCAACAGGGGGAGAGTCACCCCTCCACTTT. Translated: CASSSTGGESPLHF. The genes are TRBV27 and TRBJ1-6, with TRBD1 matching 8 bases. The trim removed 4 bases at V and 10 bases at J, leaving 6 bases unmatched. The CDR3 extends over 14 amino acids. Germline V gene lookup returns CDR1 MNHEY and CDR2 SMNVEV (reference sequence).

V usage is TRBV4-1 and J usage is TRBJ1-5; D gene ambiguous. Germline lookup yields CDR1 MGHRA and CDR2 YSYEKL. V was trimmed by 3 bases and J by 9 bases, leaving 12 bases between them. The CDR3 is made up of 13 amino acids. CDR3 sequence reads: CASSQEPRGPQHF. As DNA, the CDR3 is TGCGCCAGCAGCCAGGAACCCCGGGGGCCCCAGCATTTT.

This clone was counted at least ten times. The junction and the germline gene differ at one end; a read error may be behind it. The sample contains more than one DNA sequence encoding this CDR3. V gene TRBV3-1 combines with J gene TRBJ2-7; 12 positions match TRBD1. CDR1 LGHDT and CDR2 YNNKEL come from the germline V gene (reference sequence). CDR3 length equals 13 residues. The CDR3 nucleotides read TGTGCCAGCAGCCAAGCGGGACAGGGGGCCCGAGCCTTC. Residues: CASSQAGQGARAF.

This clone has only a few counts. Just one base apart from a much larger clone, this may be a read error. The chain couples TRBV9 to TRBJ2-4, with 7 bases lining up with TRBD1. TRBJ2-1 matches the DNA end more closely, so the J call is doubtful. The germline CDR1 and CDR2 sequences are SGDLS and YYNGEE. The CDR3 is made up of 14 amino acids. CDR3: CASSVGGQMHIQFF. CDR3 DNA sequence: TGTGCCAGCAGCGTAGGGGGACAGATGCACATTCAGTTCTTC.

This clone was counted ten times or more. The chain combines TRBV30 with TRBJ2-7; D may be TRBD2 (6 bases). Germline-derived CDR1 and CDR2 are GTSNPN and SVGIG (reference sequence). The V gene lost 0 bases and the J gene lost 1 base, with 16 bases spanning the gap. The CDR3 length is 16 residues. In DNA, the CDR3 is TGTGCCTGGAGTGTACGATTAACTAGCAGTTCCTACGAGCAGTACTTC. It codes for CAWSVRLTSSSYEQYF.

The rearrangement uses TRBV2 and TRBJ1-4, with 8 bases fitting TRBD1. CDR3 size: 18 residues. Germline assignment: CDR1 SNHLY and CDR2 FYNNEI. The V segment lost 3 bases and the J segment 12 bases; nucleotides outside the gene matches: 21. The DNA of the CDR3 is TGTGCCAGCAGTGACGACAGGGGACATTCCGGATGGGGGAATCAACTGTTTTTT. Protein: CASSDDRGHSGWGNQLFF. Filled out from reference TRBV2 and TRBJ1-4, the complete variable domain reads EPEVTQTPSHQVTQMGQEVILRCVPISNHLYFYWYRQILGQKVEFLVSFYNNEISEKSEIFDDQFSVERPDGSNFTLKIRSTKLEDSAMYFCASSDDRGHSGWGNQLFFGSGTQLSVL.

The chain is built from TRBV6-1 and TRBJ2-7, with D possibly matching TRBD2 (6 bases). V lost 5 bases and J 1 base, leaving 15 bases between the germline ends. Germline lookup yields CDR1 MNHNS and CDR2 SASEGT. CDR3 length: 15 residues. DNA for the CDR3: TGTGCCAGCAGTCCCGGGAGCCGAGCTTCCTACGAGCAGTACTTC. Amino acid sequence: CASSPGSRASYEQYF.

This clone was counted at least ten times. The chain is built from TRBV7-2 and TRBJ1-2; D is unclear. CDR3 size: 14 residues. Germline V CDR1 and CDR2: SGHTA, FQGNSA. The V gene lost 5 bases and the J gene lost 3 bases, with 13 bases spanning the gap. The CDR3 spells CASSPERADYGYTF. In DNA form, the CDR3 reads TGTGCCAGCAGCCCCGAGAGGGCTGACTATGGCTACACCTTC.

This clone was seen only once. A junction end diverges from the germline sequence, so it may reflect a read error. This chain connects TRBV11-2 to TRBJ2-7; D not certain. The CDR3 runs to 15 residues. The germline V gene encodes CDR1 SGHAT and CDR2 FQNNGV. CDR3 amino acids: CASSLEAENSYQHYF. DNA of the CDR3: TGTGCCAGCAGCTTAGAGGCAGAGAACTCCTACCAGCATTACTTC.

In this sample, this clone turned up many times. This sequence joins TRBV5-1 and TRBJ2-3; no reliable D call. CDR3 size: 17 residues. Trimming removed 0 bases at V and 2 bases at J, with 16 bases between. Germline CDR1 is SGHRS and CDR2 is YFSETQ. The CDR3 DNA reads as TGCGCCAGCAGCTTGGTCGCGTCAGGAGCTACCACAGATACGCAGTATTTT. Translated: CASSLVASGATTDTQYF. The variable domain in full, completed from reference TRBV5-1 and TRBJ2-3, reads KAGVTQTPRYLIKTRGQQVTLSCSPISGHRSVSWYQQTPGQGLQFLFEYFSETQRNKGNFPGRFSGRQFSNSRSEMNVSTLELGDSALYLCASSLVASGATTDTQYFGPGTRLTVL.

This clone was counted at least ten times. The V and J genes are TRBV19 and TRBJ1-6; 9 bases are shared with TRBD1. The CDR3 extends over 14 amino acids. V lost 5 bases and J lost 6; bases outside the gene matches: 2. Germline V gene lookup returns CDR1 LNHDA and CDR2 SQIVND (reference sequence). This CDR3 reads CASSGDRANSPLHF. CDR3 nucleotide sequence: TGTGCCAGTAGTGGGGACAGGGCTAATTCACCCCTCCACTTT.

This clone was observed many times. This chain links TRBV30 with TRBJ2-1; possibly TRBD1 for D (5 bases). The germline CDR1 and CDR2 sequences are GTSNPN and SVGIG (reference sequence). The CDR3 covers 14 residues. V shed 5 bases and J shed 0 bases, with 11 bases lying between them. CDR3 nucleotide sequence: TGTGCCTGGGCACAGGCCTCCTCCTACAATGAGCAGTTCTTC. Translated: CAWAQASSYNEQFF.

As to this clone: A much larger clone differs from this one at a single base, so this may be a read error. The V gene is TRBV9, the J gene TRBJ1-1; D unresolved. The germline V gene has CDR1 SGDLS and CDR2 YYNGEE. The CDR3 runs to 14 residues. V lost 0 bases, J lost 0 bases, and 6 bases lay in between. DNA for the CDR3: TGTGCCAGCAGCGTAGCGGGAGTGAACACTGAAGCTTTCTTT. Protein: CASSVAGVNTEAFF.

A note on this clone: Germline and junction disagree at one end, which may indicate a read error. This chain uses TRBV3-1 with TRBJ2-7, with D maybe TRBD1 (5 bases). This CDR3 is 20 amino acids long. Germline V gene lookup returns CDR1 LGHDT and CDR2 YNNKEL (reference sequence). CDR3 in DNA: TGTGCCAGGAGCCAAGATTATTGGTCAGGTTTCGCACAGGCCCCCTACGAGCAGTACTTC. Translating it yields CARSQDYWSGFAQAPYEQYF.

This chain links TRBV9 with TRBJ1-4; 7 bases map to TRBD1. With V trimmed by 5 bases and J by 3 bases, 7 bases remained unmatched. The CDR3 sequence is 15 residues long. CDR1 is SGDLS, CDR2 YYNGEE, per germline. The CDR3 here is CASSRPGTANEKLFF. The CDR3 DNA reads TGTGCCAGCAGTAGACCCGGGACAGCTAATGAAAAACTGTTTTTT.

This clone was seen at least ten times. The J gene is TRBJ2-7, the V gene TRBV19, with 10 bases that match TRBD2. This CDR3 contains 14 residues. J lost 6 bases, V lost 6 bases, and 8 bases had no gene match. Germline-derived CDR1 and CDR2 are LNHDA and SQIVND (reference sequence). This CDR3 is CASRLSGRAAEQYF. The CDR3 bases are TGTGCCAGTAGGTTAAGCGGGAGGGCCGCCGAGCAGTACTTC.

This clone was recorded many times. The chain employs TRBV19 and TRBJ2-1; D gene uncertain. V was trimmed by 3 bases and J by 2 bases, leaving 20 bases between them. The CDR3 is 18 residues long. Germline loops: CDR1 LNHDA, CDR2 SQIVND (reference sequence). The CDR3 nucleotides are TGTGCCAGTAGTATTGGTACCTTCTTGACCGGTACCTACAATGAGCAGTTCTTC. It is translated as CASSIGTFLTGTYNEQFF.

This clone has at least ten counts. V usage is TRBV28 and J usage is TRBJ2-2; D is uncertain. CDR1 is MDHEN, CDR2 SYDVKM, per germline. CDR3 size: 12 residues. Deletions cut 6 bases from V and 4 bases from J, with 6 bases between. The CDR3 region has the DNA TGTGCCAGCAGCTTGCTCACCGGGGAGCTGTTTTTT. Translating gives CASSLLTGELFF.

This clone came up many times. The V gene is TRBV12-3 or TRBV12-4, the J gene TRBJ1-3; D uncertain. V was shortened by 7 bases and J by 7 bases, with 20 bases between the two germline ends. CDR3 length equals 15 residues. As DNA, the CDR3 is TGTGCCAGCACCCCCCTCGGTCCGCAAGACAACACCATATATTTT. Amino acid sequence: CASTPLGPQDNTIYF.